This T cell receptor (beta chain) was identified in a study of cytomegalovirus exposure and HLA in healthy donors. This CDR3 is built from 19 residues. V lost 6 bases to trimming and J lost 2 bases; unmatched junction nucleotides: 14. Germline assignment: CDR1 MNHEY and CDR2 SMNVEV (reference sequence). The PCR ran on 60 Vbeta and 13 Jbeta primers. The repertoire was sequenced with immunoSEQ multiplex PCR; TCRdb's copy has only in-frame clones and lacks some. The table for this sample gives tens of thousands of clones. Specimen: PBMCs. The source of this sequence is a man aged 30 to 39 in good health and CMV-seropositive. The rearrangement joins TRBV27 to TRBJ1-6; 9 bases map to TRBD1. The CDR3 region is CASSFSGQQGAAYNSPLHF. The CDR3 DNA is TGTGCCAGCAGCTTCAGTGGCCAACAGGGGGCTGCCTATAATTCACCCCTCCACTTT.